Presented here are 15 T cell receptor beta chains from one specimen sequenced in a study of cytomegalovirus exposure and HLA in healthy donors. PCR was performed using 60 Vbeta and 13 Jbeta primers. Assay: immunoSEQ multiplex PCR; the TCRdb copy retains only in-frame clones and omits some. Of about 98,000 clones listed, about 81% are singletons. Sequencing was performed on PBMCs. The source is a man aged 35-49 years in good health and CMV-seronegative.

The gene calls are TRBV6-1 and TRBJ2-2, with 8 bases matching TRBD1. J was trimmed by 1 base and V by 6 bases; bases with no gene match: 1. Looked up from germline, CDR1 is MNHNS and CDR2 is SASEGT. This CDR3 comprises 14 residues. The CDR3 region has the DNA TGTGCCAGCAGAGGGACAGGGAACACCGGGGAGCTGTTTTTT. Protein product: CASRGTGNTGELFF.

This chain links TRBV19 with TRBJ2-1; TRBD1 might be the D (6 bases). V gave up 5 bases and J gave up 0 bases, with 11 bases separating them. Germline-derived CDR1 and CDR2 are LNHDA and SQIVND (reference sequence). The CDR3 sequence is 15 residues long. Here the CDR3 DNA reads TGTGCCAGTAGTCCAGACAGGAGCTCCTACAATGAGCAGTTCTTC. Protein sequence: CASSPDRSSYNEQFF.

The gene calls are TRBV27 and TRBJ2-1; 8 nucleotides match TRBD1. V trimming: 3 bases; J trimming: 11 bases; junction bases outside the gene matches: 3. In germline, CDR1 is MNHEY, CDR2 SMNVEV (reference sequence). The CDR3 extends over 12 amino acids. CDR3 sequence: CASSFRQGKQFF. The CDR3 DNA follows: TGTGCCAGCAGTTTCCGACAGGGGAAGCAGTTCTTC.

The V call is TRBV6-1, the J call TRBJ2-2; TRBD1 matches 9 bases. The CDR3 length is 14 residues. Germline CDR1 is MNHNS and CDR2 is SASEGT. Losses at the gene ends were 5 bases for V and 4 bases for J; bases not matched to a gene: 2. The CDR3, as DNA: TGTGCCAGCAGTTTGACAGGGGGCACCGGGGAGCTGTTTTTT. Translated, it gives CASSLTGGTGELFF.

The rearrangement links TRBV11-2 to TRBJ2-7; D not resolved. CDR1 SGHAT and CDR2 FQNNGV come from the germline V gene. The V end lost 5 bases, the J end lost 2 bases, and 7 bases lay between the germline ends. The CDR3 extends over 12 amino acids. The DNA of the CDR3 is TGTGCCAGCAGCCCAACAGCCTACGAGCAGTACTTC. It is translated as CASSPTAYEQYF.

The chain employs TRBV7-9 and TRBJ2-1, with TRBD2 identical over 10 bases. V trimming: 4 bases; J trimming: 9 bases; junction bases outside the gene matches: 9. The CDR3 has 15 amino acids. The germline gives CDR1 SEHNR, CDR2 FQNEAQ (reference sequence). The CDR3 region has the DNA TGTGCCAGCAGCTCAAGCGGGGGGGCCCTCGGTGAGCAGTTCTTC. This translates into CASSSSGGALGEQFF.

This chain links TRBV18 with TRBJ2-7; weak D call: TRBD1 (6 bases). Per the germline V gene, CDR1 is KGHSH and CDR2 is LQKENI. Between the trimmed V and J ends, which lost 3 bases and 0 bases, there was a span of 18 bases. CDR3 length: 17 residues. The CDR3 coding sequence is TGTGCCAGCTCACCGTTTTGGACAGACGAAAGCTCCTACGAGCAGTACTTC. Amino acids: CASSPFWTDESSYEQYF.

In its sample, this clone was seen a few times. The chain links TRBV11-2 to TRBJ2-7; 8 nucleotides match TRBD2. Trimming cost V 5 bases and J 4 bases; bases outside gene matches: 10. The CDR3 length is 15 residues. The germline gives CDR1 SGHAT, CDR2 FQNNGV. As DNA, the CDR3 is TGTGCCAGCAGCCTAATTACGGGGACTAGATACGAGCAGTACTTC. It yields the protein CASSLITGTRYEQYF.

This chain links TRBV2 with TRBJ1-1; D might be TRBD1 (6 bases). The CDR3 is 14 residues long. The germline V and J ends were trimmed by 3 bases and 5 bases, with 13 bases remaining between them. Germline loops: CDR1 SNHLY, CDR2 FYNNEI. The CDR3 protein is CASSDSGGRTEAFF. For the CDR3, the DNA is TGTGCCAGCAGTGATTCGGGGGGCCGGACTGAAGCTTTCTTT.

This clone showed up just a few times. The V gene is TRBV28, the J gene TRBJ2-3, with 8 bases identical to TRBD1. This CDR3 is 13 amino acids long. Germline CDR1 is MDHEN and CDR2 is SYDVKM. Trimming removed 6 bases from V and 5 bases from J; junction bases left unmatched: 4. CDR3 coding DNA: TGTGCCAGCAGCATGGACAGGGAAGATACGCAGTATTTT. Translating it yields CASSMDREDTQYF.

CDR3 sequence: CASSATGRRETQYF. DNA for the CDR3: TGCGCCAGCAGCGCGACAGGGAGGAGAGAGACCCAGTACTTC. The chain has TRBV5-1 and TRBJ2-5; possible D gene TRBD1, 7 bases. The CDR3 extends over 14 amino acids. Germline V gene lookup returns CDR1 SGHRS and CDR2 YFSETQ. Trimming removed 4 bases at V and 4 bases at J, with 14 bases between.

The chain couples TRBV19 to TRBJ2-3; TRBD1 aligns across 9 bases. CDR1 LNHDA and CDR2 SQIVND come from the germline V gene (reference sequence). The CDR3 is 14 amino acids. Trimming removed 4 bases from V and 4 bases from J; junction bases left unmatched: 3. DNA of the CDR3: TGTGCCAGTAGTAACAGGGGGCCGGCAGATACGCAGTATTTT. It codes for CASSNRGPADTQYF. Looking up the rest from reference TRBV19 and TRBJ2-3 gives the full variable domain: DGGITQSPKYLFRKEGQNVTLSCEQNLNHDAMYWYRQDPGQGLRLIYYSQIVNDFQKGDIAEGYSVSREKKESFPLTVTSAQKNPTAFYLCASSNRGPADTQYFGPGTRLTVL.

The chain has TRBV9 and TRBJ2-2; 10 bases agree with TRBD2. Per germline, CDR1 SGDLS and CDR2 YYNGEE. V lost 4 bases and J lost 7; bases outside the gene matches: 7. CDR3 length: 15 amino acids. The CDR3 loop reads CASSSSGTSDGELFF. For the CDR3, the DNA is TGTGCCAGCAGCTCCTCCGGGACTAGCGACGGGGAGCTGTTTTTT.

The V and J genes are TRBV5-1 and TRBJ2-7; D perhaps matches TRBD1 (6 bases). Trimming removed 5 bases from V and 0 bases from J, with 12 bases in between. Germline loops: CDR1 SGHRS, CDR2 YFSETQ. The CDR3 is made up of 14 amino acids. The CDR3 DNA reads as TGCGCCAGCAGACCCGGGACAACCTCCTACGAGCAGTACTTC. Protein sequence: CASRPGTTSYEQYF. Full variable domain (remainder filled in from reference TRBV5-1 and TRBJ2-7): KAGVTQTPRYLIKTRGQQVTLSCSPISGHRSVSWYQQTPGQGLQFLFEYFSETQRNKGNFPGRFSGRQFSNSRSEMNVSTLELGDSALYLCASRPGTTSYEQYFGPGTRLTVT.

This chain links TRBV11-2 with TRBJ2-2; unclear D gene. Between the trimmed V and J ends, which lost 3 bases and 4 bases, there was a span of 6 bases. CDR1 is SGHAT and CDR2 is FQNNGV in the germline V gene. This CDR3 has 13 residues. The CDR3 bases are TGTGCCAGCAGCTTCGAGATCACCGGGGAGCTGTTTTTT. Translation gives CASSFEITGELFF.